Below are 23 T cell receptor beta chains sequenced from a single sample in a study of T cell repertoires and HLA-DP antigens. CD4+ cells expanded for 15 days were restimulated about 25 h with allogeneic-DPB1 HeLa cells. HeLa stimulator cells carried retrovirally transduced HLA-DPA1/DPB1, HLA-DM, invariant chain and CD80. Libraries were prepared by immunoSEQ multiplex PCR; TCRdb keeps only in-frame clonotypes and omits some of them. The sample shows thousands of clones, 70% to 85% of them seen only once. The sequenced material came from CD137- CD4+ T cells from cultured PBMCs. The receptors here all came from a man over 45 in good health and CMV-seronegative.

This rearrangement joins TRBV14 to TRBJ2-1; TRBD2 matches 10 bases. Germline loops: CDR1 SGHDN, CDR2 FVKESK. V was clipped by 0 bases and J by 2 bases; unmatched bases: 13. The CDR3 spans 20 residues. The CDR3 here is CASSQDPRLAGAPTYNEQFF. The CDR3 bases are TGTGCCAGCAGCCAAGATCCCAGGCTAGCGGGGGCCCCTACCTACAATGAGCAGTTCTTC. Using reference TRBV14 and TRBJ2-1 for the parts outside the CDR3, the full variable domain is EAGVTQFPSHSVIEKGQTVTLRCDPISGHDNLYWYRRVMGKEIKFLLHFVKESKQDESGMPNNRFLAERTGGTYSTLKVQPAELEDSGVYFCASSQDPRLAGAPTYNEQFFGPGTRLTVL.

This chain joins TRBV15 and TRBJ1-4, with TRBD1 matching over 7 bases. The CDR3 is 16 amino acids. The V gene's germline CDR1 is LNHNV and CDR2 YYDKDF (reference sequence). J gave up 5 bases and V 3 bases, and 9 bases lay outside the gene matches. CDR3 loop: CATSRKTGTANEKLFF. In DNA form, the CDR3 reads TGTGCCACCAGCAGGAAGACCGGGACAGCGAATGAAAAACTGTTTTTT.

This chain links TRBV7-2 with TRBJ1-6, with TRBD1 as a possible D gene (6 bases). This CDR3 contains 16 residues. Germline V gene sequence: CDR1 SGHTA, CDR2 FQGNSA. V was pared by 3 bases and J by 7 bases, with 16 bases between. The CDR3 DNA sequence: TGTGCCAGCAGCTTTGATAGCAGGGGCCCCAATTCACCCCTCCACTTT. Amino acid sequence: CASSFDSRGPNSPLHF. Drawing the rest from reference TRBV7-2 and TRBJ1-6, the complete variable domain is GAGVSQSPSNKVTEKGKDVELRCDPISGHTALYWYRQSLGQGLEFLIYFQGNSAPDKSGLPSDRFSAERTGGSVSTLTIQRTQQEDSAVYLCASSFDSRGPNSPLHFGNGTRLTVT.

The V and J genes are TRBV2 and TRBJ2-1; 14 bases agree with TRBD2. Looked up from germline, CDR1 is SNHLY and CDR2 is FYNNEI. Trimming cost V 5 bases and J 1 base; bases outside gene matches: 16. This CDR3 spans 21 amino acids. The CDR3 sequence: CASSSDRLAGGAKSSYNEQFF. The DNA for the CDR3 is TGTGCCAGCAGTTCCGACCGACTAGCGGGGGGGGCAAAAAGTTCCTACAATGAGCAGTTCTTC.

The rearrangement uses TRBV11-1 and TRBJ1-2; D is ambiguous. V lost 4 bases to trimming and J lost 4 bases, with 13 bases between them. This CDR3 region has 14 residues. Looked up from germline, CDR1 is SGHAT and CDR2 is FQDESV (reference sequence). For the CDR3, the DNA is TGTGCCAGCAGCTCCTCCCGAGCGGCCTATGGCTACACCTTC. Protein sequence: CASSSSRAAYGYTF.

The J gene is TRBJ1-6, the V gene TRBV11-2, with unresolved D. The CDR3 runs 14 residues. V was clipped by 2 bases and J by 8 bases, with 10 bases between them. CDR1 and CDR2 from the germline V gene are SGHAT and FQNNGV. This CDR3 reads CASSLPPEHSPLHF. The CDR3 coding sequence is TGTGCCAGCAGCTTACCGCCGGAGCATTCACCCCTCCACTTT. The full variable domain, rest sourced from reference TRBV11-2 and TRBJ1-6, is EAGVAQSPRYKIIEKRQSVAFWCNPISGHATLYWYQQILGQGPKLLIQFQNNGVVDDSQLPKDRFSAERLKGVDSTLKIQPAKLEDSAVYLCASSLPPEHSPLHFGNGTRLTVT.

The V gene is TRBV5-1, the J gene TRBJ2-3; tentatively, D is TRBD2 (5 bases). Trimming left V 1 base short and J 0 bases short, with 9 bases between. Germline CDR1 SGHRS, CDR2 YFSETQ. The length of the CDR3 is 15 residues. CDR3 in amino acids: CASSLTGKSTDTQYF. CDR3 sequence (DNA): TGCGCCAGCAGCTTGACGGGGAAGAGCACAGATACGCAGTATTTT.

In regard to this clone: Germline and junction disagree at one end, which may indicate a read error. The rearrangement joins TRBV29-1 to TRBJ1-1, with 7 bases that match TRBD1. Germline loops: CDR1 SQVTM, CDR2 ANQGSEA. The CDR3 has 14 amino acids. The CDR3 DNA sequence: TGCAGCGCTGAAAATCAGGGGGGGAACACTGAAGCTTTCTTT. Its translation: CSAENQGGNTEAFF. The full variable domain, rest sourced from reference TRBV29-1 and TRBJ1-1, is SAVISQKPSRDICQRGTSLTIQCQVDSQVTMMFWYRQQPGQSLTLIATANQGSEATYESGFVIDKFPISRPNLTFSTLTVSNMSPEDSSIYLCSAENQGGNTEAFFGQGTRLTVV.

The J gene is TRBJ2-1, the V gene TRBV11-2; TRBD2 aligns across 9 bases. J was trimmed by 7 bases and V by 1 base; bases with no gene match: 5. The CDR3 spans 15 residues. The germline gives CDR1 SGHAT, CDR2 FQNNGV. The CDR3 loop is CASSLGGRVGNEQFF. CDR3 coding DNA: TGTGCCAGCAGCTTAGGCGGGAGGGTTGGTAATGAGCAGTTCTTC.

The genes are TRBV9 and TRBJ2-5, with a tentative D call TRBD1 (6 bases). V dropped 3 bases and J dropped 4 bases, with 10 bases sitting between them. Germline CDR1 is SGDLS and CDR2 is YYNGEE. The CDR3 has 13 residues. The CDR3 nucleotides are TGTGCCAGCAGCGGACAGGACTCAGAGACCCAGTACTTC. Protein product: CASSGQDSETQYF.

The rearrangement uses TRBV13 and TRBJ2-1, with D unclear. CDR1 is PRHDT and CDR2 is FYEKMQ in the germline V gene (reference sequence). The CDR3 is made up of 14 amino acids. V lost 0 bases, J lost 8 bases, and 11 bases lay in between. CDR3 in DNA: TGTGCCAGCAGCTTAGGACGGATCCGTGATGAGCAGTTCTTC. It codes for CASSLGRIRDEQFF.

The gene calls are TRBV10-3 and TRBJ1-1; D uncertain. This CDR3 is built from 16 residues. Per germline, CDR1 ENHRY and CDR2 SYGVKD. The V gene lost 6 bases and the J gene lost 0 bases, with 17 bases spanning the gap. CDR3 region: CAIRKAAPEMNTEAFF. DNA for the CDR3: TGTGCCATCAGAAAAGCGGCACCGGAGATGAACACTGAAGCTTTCTTT.

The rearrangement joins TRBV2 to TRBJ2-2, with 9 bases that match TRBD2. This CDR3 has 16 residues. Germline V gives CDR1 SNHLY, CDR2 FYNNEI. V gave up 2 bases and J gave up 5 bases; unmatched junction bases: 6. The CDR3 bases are TGTGCCAGCAGTGAACTGGCGGGGGGGCAAACCGGGGAGCTGTTTTTT. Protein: CASSELAGGQTGELFF.

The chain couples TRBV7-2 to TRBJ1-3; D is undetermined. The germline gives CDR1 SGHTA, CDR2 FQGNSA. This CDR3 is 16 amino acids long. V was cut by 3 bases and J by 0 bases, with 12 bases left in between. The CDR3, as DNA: TGTGCCAGCAGCTTCGGTCCGCAGTACTCTGGAAACACCATATATTTT. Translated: CASSFGPQYSGNTIYF.

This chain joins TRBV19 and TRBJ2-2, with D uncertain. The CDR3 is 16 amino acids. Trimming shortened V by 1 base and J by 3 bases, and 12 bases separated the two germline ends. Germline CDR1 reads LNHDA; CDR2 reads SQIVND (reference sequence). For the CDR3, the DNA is TGTGCCAGTAGTATAGGTCACACTGGGTACACCGGGGAGCTGTTTTTT. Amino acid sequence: CASSIGHTGYTGELFF.

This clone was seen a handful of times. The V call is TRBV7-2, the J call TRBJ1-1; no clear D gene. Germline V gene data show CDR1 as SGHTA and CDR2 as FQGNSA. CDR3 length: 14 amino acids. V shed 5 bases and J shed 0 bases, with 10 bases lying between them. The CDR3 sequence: CASSVSQLNTEAFF. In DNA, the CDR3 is TGTGCCAGCAGCGTCTCACAACTGAACACTGAAGCTTTCTTT.

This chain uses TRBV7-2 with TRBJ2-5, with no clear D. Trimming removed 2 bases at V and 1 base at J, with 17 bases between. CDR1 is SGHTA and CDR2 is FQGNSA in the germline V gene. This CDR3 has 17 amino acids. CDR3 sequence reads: CASSLMVAGPGQETQYF. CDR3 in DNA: TGTGCCAGCAGCTTAATGGTAGCCGGTCCAGGCCAAGAGACCCAGTACTTC.

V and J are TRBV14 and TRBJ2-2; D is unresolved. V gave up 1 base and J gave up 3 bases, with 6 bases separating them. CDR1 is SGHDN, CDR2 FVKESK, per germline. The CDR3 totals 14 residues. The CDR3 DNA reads TGTGCCAGCAGCCAAGGGCGATACACCGGGGAGCTGTTTTTT. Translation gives CASSQGRYTGELFF.

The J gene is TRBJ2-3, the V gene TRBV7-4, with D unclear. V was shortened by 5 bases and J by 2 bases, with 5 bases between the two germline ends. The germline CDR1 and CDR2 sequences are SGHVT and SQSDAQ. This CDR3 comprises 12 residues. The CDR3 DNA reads TGTGCCAGCAGCGCTAACACAGATACGCAGTATTTT. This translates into CASSANTDTQYF.

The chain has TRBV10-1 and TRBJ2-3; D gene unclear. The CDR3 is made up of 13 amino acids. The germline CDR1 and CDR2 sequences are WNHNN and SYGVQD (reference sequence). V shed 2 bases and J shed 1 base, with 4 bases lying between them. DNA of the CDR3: TGCGCCAGCAGTGAGGCGGGCACAGATACGCAGTATTTT. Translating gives CASSEAGTDTQYF.

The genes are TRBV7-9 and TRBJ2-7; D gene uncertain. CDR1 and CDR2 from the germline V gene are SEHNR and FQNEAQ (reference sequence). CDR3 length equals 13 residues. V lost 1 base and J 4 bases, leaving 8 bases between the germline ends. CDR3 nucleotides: TGTGCCAGCAGCTTAGGGCCCTCATACGAGCAGTACTTC. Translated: CASSLGPSYEQYF.

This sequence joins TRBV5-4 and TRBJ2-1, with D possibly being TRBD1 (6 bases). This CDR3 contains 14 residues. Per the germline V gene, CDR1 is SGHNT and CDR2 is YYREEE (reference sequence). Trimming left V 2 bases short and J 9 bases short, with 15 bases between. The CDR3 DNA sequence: TGTGCCAGCAGCTTAGGTATCCCCAGGGGTGAGCAGTTCTTC. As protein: CASSLGIPRGEQFF. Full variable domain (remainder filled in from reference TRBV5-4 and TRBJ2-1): ETGVTQSPTHLIKTRGQQVTLRCSSQSGHNTVSWYQQALGQGPQFIFQYYREEENGRGNFPPRFSGLQFPNYSSELNVNALELDDSALYLCASSLGIPRGEQFFGPGTRLTVL.

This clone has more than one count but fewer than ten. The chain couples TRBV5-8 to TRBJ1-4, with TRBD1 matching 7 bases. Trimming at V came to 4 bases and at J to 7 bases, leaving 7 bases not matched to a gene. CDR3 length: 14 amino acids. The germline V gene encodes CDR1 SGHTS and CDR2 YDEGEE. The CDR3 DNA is TGTGCCAGCAGCCGAGGACAGGACGGTGAAAAACTGTTTTTT. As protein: CASSRGQDGEKLFF.